This T cell receptor beta chain was captured by sequencing in a study of T cells in Graves' hyperthyroidism and ophthalmopathy. Findings and limits, study-wide: Among clonotypes expanded in thyroid above 0.001, most were also found in blood.

J was trimmed by 7 bases and V by 5 bases; bases with no gene match: 11. This CDR3 has 17 amino acids. Germline CDR1 reads MDHEN; CDR2 reads SYDVKM. Amplification targeted TCR beta CDR3 regions from RNA transcripts. With the HTBI primer set, the TCR CDR3 went through a first round of RT-PCR. One entry per CDR3 protein results from TCRdb running MiXCR on the multiplex PCR reads. Here the sample spans just under 750,000 distinct CDR3 sequences, 35% being singletons. Exclusion of patients followed from uncontrolled infection, other autoimmune disease, pregnancy or lactation. With regard to this clonotype: Its specificity is not known.

The chain links TRBV28 to TRBJ1-4; TRBD1 agrees at 12 bases. This sequence originates from a woman aged 35 to 49 with Graves' hyperthyroidism. Sequences were obtained from blood. CDR3 loop: CASSGRDRGRVGEKLFF. CDR3 DNA sequence: TGTGCCAGCAGTGGGAGGGACAGGGGGCGCGTTGGTGAAAAACTGTTTTTT.